This T cell receptor (beta chain) was captured by sequencing in a study of T cells in Graves' hyperthyroidism and ophthalmopathy. For the study at large: Peripheral blood draws took place at initial diagnosis, ahead of any treatment.

This CDR3 region has 13 residues. Per the germline V gene, CDR1 is KGHSH and CDR2 is LQKENI. This clonotype was counted a few times. This sequence may be a read error, since a much larger clone differs from it by one base. From RNA transcripts, TCR beta CDR3 regions were amplified. The HTBI set primed first-round TCR CDR3 RT-PCR. TCRdb re-analysed the multiplex PCR reads in MiXCR, keeping a single row per CDR3 protein. The sample includes about 420,000 distinct CDR3 sequences, roughly 13% seen only once; the top ten take 5% to 6%. Stable Graves' hyperthyroidism denoted no ophthalmopathy progression over 18 months.

Sequenced material: blood. The receptor's source is a woman between 18 and 29 years old with Graves' hyperthyroidism. The chain links TRBV18 to TRBJ1-5; D gene uncertain. The CDR3 loop is CANSRAGDQPQHF. The CDR3 DNA follows: TGTGCCAACTCACGGGCAGGAGACCAGCCCCAGCATTTT.